These 30 T cell receptor beta chains share one sample of origin, sequenced in a study of T cell repertoires in cytomegalovirus infection. TCRdb redid the calling of the reads with MiXCR, one entry per CDR3 protein. The sample yields around 500,000 distinct CDR3 sequences, approximately 40% seen once. Their antigens are not known. The source material was cultured PBMCs, sampled from culture after CMV antigen stimulation. The receptor source for this set is a human donor in good health (CMV status not recorded). Some clones in this sample may be carry-over from other donors' samples.

This clonotype has a handful of counts. V and J are TRBV12-3 or TRBV12-4 and TRBJ1-1; D call uncertain. Trimming took 3 bases from V and 4 from J, leaving 18 bases between them. This CDR3 region has 16 residues. CDR3 in amino acids: CASSLSAQGWGTEAFF. CDR3 coding DNA: TGTGCCAGCAGTTTGTCAGCCCAAGGTTGGGGCACTGAAGCTTTCTTT.

This clonotype has a single count. CDR3 loop: CASSRGAGDTEAFF. The DNA of the CDR3 is TGTGCCAGCAGCCGCGGGGCAGGGGACACTGAAGCTTTCTTT. This rearrangement joins TRBV6-5 to TRBJ1-1; TRBD1 might be the D (6 bases). The CDR3 contains 14 residues. Trimming stripped 6 bases from V and 3 bases from J, with 14 bases between. Germline assignment: CDR1 MNHEY and CDR2 SVGAGI.

This clonotype was picked up many times. The V call is TRBV11-2, the J call TRBJ2-1, with 13 bases identical to TRBD2. The CDR3 loop spans 20 amino acids. Germline CDR1 is SGHAT and CDR2 is FQNNGV. With V trimmed by 1 base and J by 8 bases, 17 bases remained unmatched. The CDR3 DNA follows: TGTGCCAGCAGCTTAGGGTTGGGAAGATCTGGACTAGCGGGAGCCGATGAGCAGTTCTTC. As protein: CASSLGLGRSGLAGADEQFF. Looking up the rest from reference TRBV11-2 and TRBJ2-1 gives the full variable domain: EAGVAQSPRYKIIEKRQSVAFWCNPISGHATLYWYQQILGQGPKLLIQFQNNGVVDDSQLPKDRFSAERLKGVDSTLKIQPAKLEDSAVYLCASSLGLGRSGLAGADEQFFGPGTRLTVL.

This clonotype was seen a few times. The CDR3 DNA reads as TGTGCCAGCAAATCGCGGGCGGGGGGTGAAAAACTGTTTTTT. It translates to CASKSRAGGEKLFF. The gene calls are TRBV7-2 and TRBJ1-4; TRBD1 might be the D (5 bases). Trimming removed 7 bases from V and 7 bases from J, with 16 bases in between. CDR3 length: 14 amino acids. The germline V gene encodes CDR1 SGHTA and CDR2 FQGNSA.

The chain joins TRBV10-3 to TRBJ2-3; maybe TRBD1 (5 bases). V gave up 4 bases and J gave up 1 base, with 9 bases separating them. The CDR3 runs to 14 residues. CDR1 is ENHRY and CDR2 is SYGVKD in the germline V gene. The CDR3 region has the DNA TGTGCCATCAGTGCAGGCAGGGGCACAGATACGCAGTATTTT. This codes for CAISAGRGTDTQYF.

This clonotype turned up a few times. The J gene is TRBJ1-5, the V gene TRBV10-3; D not certain. The CDR3 spans 12 residues. Germline loops: CDR1 ENHRY, CDR2 SYGVKD. The CDR3 nucleotides read TGTGCGAGCGCCACGGGCGGTCAGCCCCAGCATTTT. This encodes CASATGGQPQHF.

In its sample, this clonotype was seen a few times. This chain joins TRBV19 and TRBJ2-7; D is perhaps TRBD1 or TRBD2 (5 bases each). CDR3 size: 14 residues. Germline V gives CDR1 LNHDA, CDR2 SQIVND (reference sequence). V lost 6 bases, J lost 2 bases, and 14 bases lay in between. The CDR3 bases are TGTGCCAGTAGCCCAGGGCGGGCCACCTACGAGCAGTACTTC. It yields the protein CASSPGRATYEQYF.

V usage is TRBV20-1 and J usage is TRBJ2-1; 14 bases line up with TRBD2. CDR1 is DFQATT, CDR2 SNEGSKA, per germline (reference sequence). Trimming took 6 bases from V and 12 from J; bases not matched to a gene: 10. This CDR3 region has 14 residues. The CDR3 spells CSASTSGRVQGQFF. The CDR3 DNA is TGCAGTGCCTCGACTAGCGGGAGGGTACAGGGGCAGTTCTTC.

The chain is built from TRBV6-1 and TRBJ2-1; D may be TRBD2 (5 bases). The CDR3 is 14 residues long. V was pared by 3 bases and J by 10 bases, with 16 bases between. Germline-derived CDR1 and CDR2 are MNHNS and SASEGT. The CDR3 DNA sequence: TGTGCCAGCAGTGAGGGCGCCGGGCGGGCCGAGCAGTTCTTC. Its protein is CASSEGAGRAEQFF.

This clonotype was detected only a few times. The chain carries TRBV7-2 and TRBJ2-1; 9 bases fit TRBD2. J was trimmed by 0 bases and V by 5 bases; bases with no gene match: 5. The germline V gene encodes CDR1 SGHTA and CDR2 FQGNSA. The CDR3 runs to 16 residues. The chain's CDR3 is CASSPRGGNSYNEQFF. CDR3 nucleotide sequence: TGTGCCAGCAGCCCGCGGGGGGGCAACTCCTACAATGAGCAGTTCTTC.

In its sample, this clonotype was seen once. The V and J genes are TRBV20-1 and TRBJ2-1, with TRBD2 matching 10 bases. The CDR3 length is 18 residues. With 3 bases clipped from V and 1 base from J, the junction kept 12 bases outside the gene matches. The germline V gene encodes CDR1 DFQATT and CDR2 SNEGSKA (reference sequence). The CDR3 loop reads CSASLLAGGGQSYNEQFF. The CDR3 region has the DNA TGCAGTGCTAGTCTATTAGCGGGAGGAGGGCAGTCCTACAATGAGCAGTTCTTC.

This clonotype came up many times. The CDR3 region is CASSLRQGGQPQHF. CDR3 DNA: TGTGCCAGCAGTTTGAGGCAGGGGGGTCAGCCCCAGCATTTT. The gene calls are TRBV6-5 and TRBJ1-5; 7 bases are shared with TRBD1. With V trimmed by 4 bases and J by 6 bases, 6 bases remained unmatched. Germline CDR1 and CDR2: MNHEY and SVGAGI. This CDR3 has 14 residues.

The chain links TRBV6-1 to TRBJ2-3; D may match TRBD1 or TRBD2 (5 bases each). The germline gives CDR1 MNHNS, CDR2 SASEGT. CDR3 length equals 14 residues. Trimming removed 6 bases at V and 1 base at J, with 11 bases between. CDR3 nucleotides: TGTGCCAGCAGACAGGCCGGGGGCACAGATACGCAGTATTTT. It specifies CASRQAGGTDTQYF.

V and J are TRBV10-2 and TRBJ2-2, with D possibly being TRBD2 (5 bases). V lost 6 bases and J 9 bases, leaving 14 bases between the germline ends. Germline CDR1 reads WSHSY; CDR2 reads SAAADI. This CDR3 is built from 13 residues. The CDR3 DNA is TGCGCCAGCAGGCTACCCGGGGAGCGGGAGCTGTTTTTT. Residues: CASRLPGERELFF.

V and J are TRBV6-1 and TRBJ1-1; 7 bases agree with TRBD1. Germline V gene sequence: CDR1 MNHNS, CDR2 SASEGT. The CDR3 runs to 15 residues. With V trimmed by 5 bases and J by 1 base, 7 bases remained unmatched. CDR3 residues: CASSYRRTGNTEAFF. For the CDR3, the DNA is TGTGCCAGCAGTTACCGCCGGACAGGGAACACTGAAGCTTTCTTT.

Written as DNA, the CDR3 is TGTGCCAGCAGTTTAGATGGTGGGGGGACAGCGTACACCGGGGAGCTGTTTTTT. As protein: CASSLDGGGTAYTGELFF. This rearrangement joins TRBV12-3 or TRBV12-4 to TRBJ2-2; D might be TRBD1 (7 bases). This CDR3 contains 18 residues. Trimming pared 1 base from V and 3 bases from J, leaving 18 bases between.

There are a few counts of this clonotype. The V and J genes are TRBV7-9 and TRBJ2-5; D call uncertain. Trimming shortened V by 1 base and J by 5 bases, and 8 bases separated the two germline ends. The CDR3 sequence is 13 residues long. Germline V gene lookup returns CDR1 SEHNR and CDR2 FQNEAQ (reference sequence). CDR3: CASSLDAAETQYF. The CDR3 DNA reads TGTGCCAGCAGCTTAGACGCCGCGGAGACCCAGTACTTC.

This clonotype was detected only a few times. This chain links TRBV7-6 with TRBJ2-6, with D maybe TRBD1 (5 bases). CDR3 length: 16 amino acids. V lost 1 base and J 0 bases, leaving 7 bases between the germline ends. Per germline, CDR1 SGHVS and CDR2 FNYEAQ. The CDR3 sequence: CASSLDRFSGANVLTF. CDR3 sequence (DNA): TGTGCCAGCAGCTTAGACAGGTTCTCTGGGGCCAACGTCCTGACTTTC.

This clonotype was found a few times. The V and J genes are TRBV7-2 and TRBJ2-7; 7 bases align to TRBD2. The CDR3 consists of 15 residues. The J segment lost 2 bases and the V segment lost 5 bases, leaving 9 bases of the junction unmatched. Germline V gene lookup returns CDR1 SGHTA and CDR2 FQGNSA. The CDR3 here is CASSLKASGPYEQYF. The CDR3 nucleotides are TGTGCCAGCAGCCTAAAGGCTAGCGGCCCCTACGAGCAGTACTTC.

This clonotype has more than one count but fewer than ten. The rearrangement uses TRBV4-1 and TRBJ2-7, with TRBD1 identical over 7 bases. The germline V gene encodes CDR1 MGHRA and CDR2 YSYEKL. V gave up 2 bases and J gave up 2 bases; unmatched junction bases: 12. The CDR3 runs 17 residues. The CDR3 DNA reads as TGCGCCAGCAGCCAAAAACTACACAGGGGCCCTACCTACGAGCAGTACTTC. This translates into CASSQKLHRGPTYEQYF.

This clonotype occurred a few times. This sequence joins TRBV4-1 and TRBJ1-2; TRBD1 matches 7 bases. V lost 2 bases, J lost 5 bases, and 8 bases stayed unmatched. Germline V lookup: CDR1 MGHRA, CDR2 YSYEKL. The CDR3 covers 15 residues. The CDR3: CASSQLRGRRYGYTF. CDR3 in DNA: TGCGCCAGCAGCCAATTGAGGGGGCGCAGGTATGGCTACACCTTC.

V usage is TRBV4-3 and J usage is TRBJ1-1, with D hard to call. Trimming took 0 bases from V and 5 from J, leaving 10 bases between them. From germline, CDR1 is LGHNA and CDR2 YSLEER. This CDR3 has 14 residues. CDR3 region: CASSQDEVGTEAFF. CDR3 coding DNA: TGCGCCAGCAGCCAAGATGAGGTCGGGACTGAAGCTTTCTTT.

V and J are TRBV23-1 and TRBJ2-7; maybe TRBD1 (6 bases). TRBV23-1 is annotated as an ORF whose role is uncertain. The CDR3 runs 14 residues. V was trimmed by 6 bases and J by 6 bases, leaving 18 bases between them. CDR3 protein: CASSRGRWFCEQYF. CDR3 DNA sequence: TGCGCCAGCAGCAGGGGCCGCTGGTTCTGCGAGCAGTACTTC.

Many counts were recorded for this clonotype. The V call is TRBV7-8, the J call TRBJ2-1; TRBD2 aligns across 13 bases. The length of the CDR3 is 16 residues. V was pared by 5 bases and J by 4 bases, with 5 bases of the junction left unmatched. Germline CDR1 is SGHVS and CDR2 is FQNEAQ. DNA of the CDR3: TGTGCCAGCAGCCCGGGACTAGCGGGACCTTACAATGAGCAGTTCTTC. This codes for CASSPGLAGPYNEQFF.

The V gene is TRBV7-2, the J gene TRBJ2-4, with 7 bases matching TRBD2. This CDR3 spans 15 amino acids. The germline CDR1 and CDR2 sequences are SGHTA and FQGNSA. J was trimmed by 6 bases and V by 6 bases; bases with no gene match: 11. CDR3 in amino acids: CASRLTSAKGNIQYF. For the CDR3, the DNA is TGTGCCAGCAGATTAACTAGCGCAAAAGGAAACATTCAGTACTTC.

In its sample, this clonotype was seen a few times. The chain has TRBV7-2 and TRBJ2-2, with TRBD2 matching 10 bases. The CDR3 runs 16 residues. V was pared by 2 bases and J by 7 bases, with 7 bases of the junction left unmatched. Germline V gene data show CDR1 as SGHTA and CDR2 as FQGNSA. The CDR3 here is CASSLKRGGLGGELFF. The CDR3 DNA reads TGTGCCAGCAGCTTAAAGCGGGGGGGCCTCGGCGGGGAGCTGTTTTTT. Looking up the rest from reference TRBV7-2 and TRBJ2-2 gives the full variable domain: GAGVSQSPSNKVTEKGKDVELRCDPISGHTALYWYRQSLGQGLEFLIYFQGNSAPDKSGLPSDRFSAERTGGSVSTLTIQRTQQEDSAVYLCASSLKRGGLGGELFFGEGSRLTVL.

The rearrangement uses TRBV28 and TRBJ2-7, with D possibly TRBD2 on 6 matching bases. CDR1 and CDR2 from the germline V gene are MDHEN and SYDVKM. The V and J ends lost 10 bases and 0 bases respectively, with 19 bases between them. This CDR3 is 15 amino acids long. The CDR3 coding sequence is TGTGCCACTGTACGTCGCGGGACGCCCTCCTACGAGCAGTACTTC. As protein: CATVRRGTPSYEQYF. Supplemented by reference TRBV28 and TRBJ2-7, the full variable domain reads DVKVTQSSRYLVKRTGEKVFLECVQDMDHENMFWYRQDPGLGLRLIYFSYDVKMKEKGDIPEGYSVSREKKERFSLILESASTNQTSMYLCATVRRGTPSYEQYFGPGTRLTVT.

This chain connects TRBV20-1 to TRBJ2-7; 10 nucleotides align to TRBD2. With V trimmed by 6 bases and J by 2 bases, 10 bases remained unmatched. The germline V gene has CDR1 DFQATT and CDR2 SNEGSKA (reference sequence). The CDR3 runs to 15 residues. CDR3 sequence reads: CSARNLAGGAYEQYF. Written as DNA, the CDR3 is TGCAGTGCGAGAAATTTAGCGGGAGGAGCCTACGAGCAGTACTTC.

This clonotype was observed a few times. V gene TRBV7-2 combines with J gene TRBJ2-7, with 10 positions matching TRBD2. With V trimmed by 2 bases and J by 1 base, 5 bases remained unmatched. The CDR3 has 16 residues. CDR1 SGHTA and CDR2 FQGNSA come from the germline V gene. CDR3 nucleotides: TGTGCCAGCAGCTTATTAGCGGGAGGACGGTCCTACGAGCAGTACTTC. Encoded protein: CASSLLAGGRSYEQYF.

This chain uses TRBV5-4 with TRBJ2-3, with TRBD2 matching 9 bases. This CDR3 region has 17 residues. The V segment lost 0 bases and the J segment 2 bases; nucleotides outside the gene matches: 7. Germline V lookup: CDR1 SGHNT, CDR2 YYREEE (reference sequence). The CDR3 sequence: CASSLDPTSGYTDTQYF. DNA of the CDR3: TGTGCCAGCAGCTTGGACCCGACTAGCGGTTACACAGATACGCAGTATTTT.